The rows below give T cell receptor beta chains drawn from one sample of a study of cytomegalovirus exposure and HLA in healthy donors. The method was immunoSEQ multiplex PCR; TCRdb's version includes in-frame clones alone and lacks a portion of them. The table has approximately 210,000 clones, 77% seen once. The specimen sequenced was PBMCs. The receptor source for this set is a woman younger than 45 in good health and CMV-seropositive. Each CDR3 is given with its conserved first and last residue. Each record gives: clone size, J gene, D gene, CDR3 length, V gene, CDR3 DNA, CDR3 protein. A D gene is named only where the DNA matches it firmly. Where a row states a size, it is once, few, many or the class of an expanded clone; other rows omit it.

clone_size: -
j_call: TRBJ2-1
d_call: TRBD2
cdr3_length: 16
v_call: TRBV7-3
cdr3_nt: TGTGCCAGCAGCCAGCAGCCGGGACTAGCGGGTAATGAGCAGTTCTTC
cdr3_aa: CASSQQPGLAGNEQFF

clone_size: few
j_call: TRBJ1-3
d_call: -
cdr3_length: 14
v_call: TRBV6-6
cdr3_nt: TGTGCCAGCAGTTACGGGGCGGCCGAGAACACCATATATTTT
cdr3_aa: CASSYGAAENTIYF

clone_size: few
j_call: TRBJ2-2
d_call: TRBD1
cdr3_length: 16
v_call: TRBV7-9
cdr3_nt: TGTGCCAGCAGCTTGTTGGGACAGGGGGCCACCGGGGAGCTGTTTTTT
cdr3_aa: CASSLLGQGATGELFF

clone_size: -
j_call: TRBJ2-2
d_call: -
cdr3_length: 13
v_call: TRBV6-5
cdr3_nt: TGTGCCAGCAGCCTAGCTGATGGCGGGGAGCTGTTTTTT
cdr3_aa: CASSLADGGELFF

clone_size: -
j_call: TRBJ2-6
d_call: TRBD1
cdr3_length: 17
v_call: TRBV5-1
cdr3_nt: TGCGCCAGCAGCCCCGGGACAGGGCCCTCTGGGGCCAACGTCCTGACTTTC
cdr3_aa: CASSPGTGPSGANVLTF

clone_size: -
j_call: TRBJ2-7
d_call: TRBD1
cdr3_length: 17
v_call: TRBV19
cdr3_nt: TGTGCCAGTAGTCCCGGGACAGGGGGCCATCTCTCCTACGAGCAGTACTTC
cdr3_aa: CASSPGTGGHLSYEQYF

clone_size: -
j_call: TRBJ1-1
d_call: -
cdr3_length: 14
v_call: TRBV30
cdr3_nt: TGTGCCTGGAGTGTACTTGGAGGGTTCCCTGAAGCTTTCTTT
cdr3_aa: CAWSVLGGFPEAFF

clone_size: -
j_call: TRBJ2-7
d_call: TRBD1
cdr3_length: 13
v_call: TRBV29-1
cdr3_nt: TGCAGCGTTGAAGCAGGGGGCTCCTACGAGCAGTACTTC
cdr3_aa: CSVEAGGSYEQYF

clone_size: -
j_call: TRBJ1-1
d_call: -
cdr3_length: 13
v_call: TRBV27
cdr3_nt: TGTGCCAGCAGTCAAGCCATGAACACTGAAGCTTTCTTT
cdr3_aa: CASSQAMNTEAFF

clone_size: few
j_call: TRBJ1-1
d_call: -
cdr3_length: 14
v_call: TRBV7-9
cdr3_nt: TGTGCCAGCAGCTTAGGAGGCATGAACACTGAAGCTTTCTTT
cdr3_aa: CASSLGGMNTEAFF

clone_size: -
j_call: TRBJ2-5
d_call: -
cdr3_length: 13
v_call: TRBV27
cdr3_nt: TGTGCCAGCAGTTTCAGAGCAGGCGAGACCCAGTACTTC
cdr3_aa: CASSFRAGETQYF

clone_size: few
j_call: TRBJ2-5
d_call: TRBD1
cdr3_length: 16
v_call: TRBV10-2
cdr3_nt: TGCGCCAGCAGTCTCGACAGGGGAGGAGGTCAAGAGACCCAGTACTTC
cdr3_aa: CASSLDRGGGQETQYF

clone_size: few
j_call: TRBJ1-1
d_call: TRBD1
cdr3_length: 14
v_call: TRBV15
cdr3_nt: TGTGCCACCAGCTCCCGGGACAGGGGAACTGAAGCTTTCTTT
cdr3_aa: CATSSRDRGTEAFF

clone_size: -
j_call: TRBJ2-7
d_call: TRBD2
cdr3_length: 16
v_call: TRBV25-1
cdr3_nt: TGTGCCAGCAGTGACATAGCGGGAGGGAAAGCCTACGAGCAGTACTTC
cdr3_aa: CASSDIAGGKAYEQYF

clone_size: -
j_call: TRBJ2-2
d_call: TRBD2
cdr3_length: 14
v_call: TRBV28
cdr3_nt: TGTGCCAGCAAGGGACTAGCGGACACCGGGGAGCTGTTTTTT
cdr3_aa: CASKGLADTGELFF

clone_size: -
j_call: TRBJ2-3
d_call: TRBD2
cdr3_length: 16
v_call: TRBV6-5
cdr3_nt: TGTGCCAGCAGTTACTCCCCAACGGGGGGGTCCGATACGCAGTATTTT
cdr3_aa: CASSYSPTGGSDTQYF

clone_size: -
j_call: TRBJ2-7
d_call: TRBD1
cdr3_length: 15
v_call: TRBV4-3
cdr3_nt: TGCGCCAGCAGCCAATACACCGGGACAGACTACGAGCAGTACTTC
cdr3_aa: CASSQYTGTDYEQYF

clone_size: -
j_call: TRBJ1-1
d_call: -
cdr3_length: 12
v_call: TRBV7-9
cdr3_nt: TGTTCCAGCAGCTTAGTTTCGACTGAAGCTTTCTTT
cdr3_aa: CSSSLVSTEAFF

clone_size: -
j_call: TRBJ2-5
d_call: TRBD1
cdr3_length: 14
v_call: TRBV18
cdr3_nt: TGTGCCAGCTCACCAGTGGGACAGAAAGAGACCCAGTACTTC
cdr3_aa: CASSPVGQKETQYF

clone_size: -
j_call: TRBJ2-2
d_call: -
cdr3_length: 13
v_call: TRBV18
cdr3_nt: TGTGCCAGCTCACCCCCAGGGACCGGGGAGCTGTTTTTT
cdr3_aa: CASSPPGTGELFF

clone_size: -
j_call: TRBJ2-7
d_call: -
cdr3_length: 15
v_call: TRBV6-1
cdr3_nt: TGTGCCAGCAGTGAAATGGCTCAGGTGTGGTACGAGCAGTACTTC
cdr3_aa: CASSEMAQVWYEQYF

clone_size: -
j_call: TRBJ2-4
d_call: -
cdr3_length: 16
v_call: TRBV4-3
cdr3_nt: TGCGCCAGCAGCCAAGGGGCAAGTTTAGCCAAAAACATTCAGTACTTC
cdr3_aa: CASSQGASLAKNIQYF

clone_size: -
j_call: TRBJ2-5
d_call: TRBD2
cdr3_length: 14
v_call: TRBV28
cdr3_nt: TGTGCCAGCAGACTAGCGGGAGGAACGGAGACCCAGTACTTC
cdr3_aa: CASRLAGGTETQYF

clone_size: -
j_call: TRBJ1-4
d_call: -
cdr3_length: 14
v_call: TRBV5-1
cdr3_nt: TGCGCCAGCAGCCCTCTCCCAGACAGTGAAAAACTGTTTTTT
cdr3_aa: CASSPLPDSEKLFF

clone_size: -
j_call: TRBJ1-4
d_call: TRBD1
cdr3_length: 15
v_call: TRBV9
cdr3_nt: TGTGCCAGCAGCTATGGACAGGGGGGGGGTGAAAAACTGTTTTTT
cdr3_aa: CASSYGQGGGEKLFF

clone_size: -
j_call: TRBJ1-2
d_call: -
cdr3_length: 17
v_call: TRBV27
cdr3_nt: TGTGCCAGCAGTTTATCTCTATCCTCCCTTGACAGCTATGGCTACACCTTC
cdr3_aa: CASSLSLSSLDSYGYTF

clone_size: few
j_call: TRBJ2-7
d_call: TRBD1
cdr3_length: 16
v_call: TRBV7-6
cdr3_nt: TGTGCCAGCAGCTTAGATCCGGGACAGTGGTCCTACGAGCAGTACTTC
cdr3_aa: CASSLDPGQWSYEQYF

clone_size: -
j_call: TRBJ1-5
d_call: -
cdr3_length: 13
v_call: TRBV19
cdr3_nt: TGTGCCAGTAGTATAGAAAGCGGGCAGCCCCAGCATTTT
cdr3_aa: CASSIESGQPQHF

clone_size: -
j_call: TRBJ1-1
d_call: -
cdr3_length: 13
v_call: TRBV18
cdr3_nt: TGTGCCAGCTCATCGACACAGAACACTGAAGCTTTCTTT
cdr3_aa: CASSSTQNTEAFF

clone_size: once
j_call: TRBJ1-1
d_call: TRBD1
cdr3_length: 13
v_call: TRBV7-3
cdr3_nt: TGTGCCAGCAGCTTAATGACAGGGGGTAGAGCTTTCTTT
cdr3_aa: CASSLMTGGRAFF

clone_size: -
j_call: TRBJ1-5
d_call: -
cdr3_length: 14
v_call: TRBV4-2
cdr3_nt: TGTGCCAGCAGCCAAGGTACAGGGATCCAGCCCCAGCATTTT
cdr3_aa: CASSQGTGIQPQHF

clone_size: -
j_call: TRBJ1-5
d_call: -
cdr3_length: 16
v_call: TRBV6-1
cdr3_nt: TGTGCCAGCAGTGCTCGGGGGGCGAATAGCAATCAGCCCCAGCATTTT
cdr3_aa: CASSARGANSNQPQHF

clone_size: -
j_call: TRBJ2-3
d_call: TRBD2
cdr3_length: 17
v_call: TRBV9
cdr3_nt: TGTGCCAGCAACCCTACGGGGAGCGGGGGGAGCACAGATACGCAGTATTTT
cdr3_aa: CASNPTGSGGSTDTQYF

clone_size: few
j_call: TRBJ2-7
d_call: -
cdr3_length: 15
v_call: TRBV27
cdr3_nt: TGTGCCAGCAGTTTAACAGAAAGAAGCTCCTACGAGCAGTACTTC
cdr3_aa: CASSLTERSSYEQYF

clone_size: -
j_call: TRBJ2-1
d_call: TRBD2
cdr3_length: 14
v_call: TRBV15
cdr3_nt: TGTGCCACCAGCAACAACCTAGCGGGAAATGAGCAGTTCTTC
cdr3_aa: CATSNNLAGNEQFF

clone_size: -
j_call: TRBJ2-5
d_call: -
cdr3_length: 15
v_call: TRBV15
cdr3_nt: TGTGCCACCAGCTTCTTTCGGGGGAACCAAGAGACCCAGTACTTC
cdr3_aa: CATSFFRGNQETQYF